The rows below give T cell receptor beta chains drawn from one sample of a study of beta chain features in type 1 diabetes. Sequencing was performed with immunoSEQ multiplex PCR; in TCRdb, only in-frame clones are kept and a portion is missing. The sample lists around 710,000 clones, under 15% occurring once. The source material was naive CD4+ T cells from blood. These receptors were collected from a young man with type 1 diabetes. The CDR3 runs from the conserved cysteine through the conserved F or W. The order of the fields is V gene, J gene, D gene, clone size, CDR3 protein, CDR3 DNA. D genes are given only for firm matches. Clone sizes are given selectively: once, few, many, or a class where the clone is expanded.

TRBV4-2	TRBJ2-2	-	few	CASSQVGVLGTGELFF	TGTGCCAGCAGCCAAGTTGGAGTTTTGGGTACCGGGGAGCTGTTTTTT
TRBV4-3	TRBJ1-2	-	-	CASSHLNYGYTF	TGCGCCAGCAGCCATCTCAACTATGGCTACACCTTC
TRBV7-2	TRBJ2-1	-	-	CASSLVRHEGEQFF	TGTGCCAGCAGCTTAGTTCGGCATGAAGGTGAGCAGTTCTTC
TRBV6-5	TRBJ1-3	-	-	CASRTGFSGNTIYF	TGTGCCAGCAGAACGGGTTTCTCTGGAAACACCATATATTTT
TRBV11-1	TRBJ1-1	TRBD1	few	CASSRQGTNTEAFF	TGTGCCAGCAGCCGACAGGGGACGAACACTGAAGCTTTCTTT
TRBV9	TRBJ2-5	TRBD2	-	CASSAPILGGEETQYF	TGTGCCAGCAGCGCACCCATTCTCGGGGGGGAAGAGACCCAGTACTTC
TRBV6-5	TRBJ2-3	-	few	CASSDDSTDTQYF	TGTGCCAGCAGCGATGACAGCACAGATACGCAGTATTTT
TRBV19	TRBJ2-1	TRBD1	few	CASSTGQGALYNEQFF	TGTGCCAGTAGTACCGGACAGGGGGCACTCTACAATGAGCAGTTCTTC
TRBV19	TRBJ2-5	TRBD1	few	CASSDTGTGGSETQYF	TGTGCCAGTAGTGACACCGGGACAGGGGGCTCGGAGACCCAGTACTTC
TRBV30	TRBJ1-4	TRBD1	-	CAWSSGGKDEKLFF	TGTGCCTGGAGTTCAGGGGGCAAGGATGAAAAACTGTTTTTT
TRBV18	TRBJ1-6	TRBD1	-	CASSSTGGGSPLHF	TGTGCCAGCTCGTCTACAGGGGGCGGGTCACCCCTCCACTTT
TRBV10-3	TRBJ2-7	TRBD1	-	CAISAQGAEQYF	TGTGCCATCAGTGCCCAGGGGGCCGAGCAGTACTTC
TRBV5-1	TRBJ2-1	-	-	CASSDQGSSYNEQFF	TGCGCCAGCAGCGATCAGGGGAGCTCCTACAATGAGCAGTTCTTC
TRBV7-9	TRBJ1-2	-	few	CASSSLNYGYTF	TGTGCCAGCAGCTCACTGAACTATGGCTACACCTTC
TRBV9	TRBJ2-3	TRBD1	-	CASSVVAGQGTDTQYF	TGTGCCAGCAGCGTAGTCGCCGGACAGGGAACAGATACGCAGTATTTT
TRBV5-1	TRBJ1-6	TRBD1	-	CASSLSARDRVQSPLHF	TGCGCCAGCAGCTTGTCGGCCCGGGACAGGGTACAATCACCCCTCCACTTT
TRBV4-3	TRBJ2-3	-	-	CASSQGPTAAAQGTQYF	TGCGCCAGCAGCCAAGGACCGACGGCGGCCGCCCAGGGTACGCAGTATTTT
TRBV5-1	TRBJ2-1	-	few	CASSLDWGNEQFF	TGCGCCAGCAGCTTGGATTGGGGTAATGAGCAGTTCTTC
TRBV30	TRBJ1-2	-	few	CAWRGFMDGYTF	TGTGCCTGGAGGGGATTCATGGATGGCTACACCTTC
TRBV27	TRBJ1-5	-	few	CASSFFRDQPQHF	TGTGCCAGCAGTTTTTTCAGAGATCAGCCCCAGCATTTT
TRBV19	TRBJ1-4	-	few	CASKGNEKLFF	TGTGCCAGTAAGGGGAACGAAAAACTGTTTTTT
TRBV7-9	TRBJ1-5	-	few	CASSHRDQPQHF	TGTGCCAGCAGCCATCGGGATCAGCCCCAGCATTTT
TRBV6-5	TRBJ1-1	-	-	CASRRVLNTEAFF	TGTGCCAGCAGACGCGTTCTGAACACTGAAGCTTTCTTT
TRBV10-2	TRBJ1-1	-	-	CASSEVGSTEAFF	TGCGCCAGCAGTGAAGTGGGGAGCACTGAAGCTTTCTTT
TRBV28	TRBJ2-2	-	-	CASTRNRNTGELFF	TGTGCCAGCACCCGAAATAGGAACACCGGGGAGCTGTTTTTT
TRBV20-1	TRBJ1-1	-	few	CSARGNTEAFF	TGCAGTGCTAGGGGAAACACTGAAGCTTTCTTT
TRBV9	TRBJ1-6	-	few	CASSQSGVASNSPLHF	TGTGCCAGCAGTCAATCAGGGGTAGCCTCTAATTCACCCCTCCACTTT
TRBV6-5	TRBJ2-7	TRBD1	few	CASTRGGQDYEQYF	TGTGCCAGCACCCGAGGGGGACAGGACTACGAGCAGTACTTC
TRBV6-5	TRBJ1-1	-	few	CASSTNTMNTEAFF	TGTGCCAGCAGTACGAATACTATGAACACTGAAGCTTTCTTT
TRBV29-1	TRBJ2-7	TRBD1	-	CSAMDRGSYEQYF	TGCAGCGCCATGGACAGGGGGTCCTACGAGCAGTACTTC
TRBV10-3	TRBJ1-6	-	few	CAISEERGRFTLHF	TGTGCCATCAGTGAGGAGAGGGGTAGGTTTACCCTCCACTTT
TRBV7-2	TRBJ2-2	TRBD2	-	CASSRISGGAGGELFF	TGTGCCAGCAGCCGTATTAGCGGGGGGGCAGGCGGGGAGCTGTTTTTT
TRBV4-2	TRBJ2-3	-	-	CASSQARGPRADTQYF	TGTGCCAGCAGCCAAGCCCGGGGCCCCAGGGCAGATACGCAGTATTTT
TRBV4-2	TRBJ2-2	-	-	CASSQEWAGELFF	TGTGCCAGCAGCCAAGAATGGGCCGGGGAGCTGTTTTTT
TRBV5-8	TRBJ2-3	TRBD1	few	CASSPGTATLTDTQYF	TGTGCCAGCAGCCCTGGGACAGCGACCCTCACAGATACGCAGTATTTT
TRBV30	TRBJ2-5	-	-	CAWSVGTQETQYF	TGTGCCTGGAGTGTAGGAACCCAAGAGACCCAGTACTTC
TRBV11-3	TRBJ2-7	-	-	CASSLGQSSYEQYF	TGTGCCAGCAGCCTAGGACAGAGCTCCTACGAGCAGTACTTC
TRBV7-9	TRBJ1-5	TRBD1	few	CASSLATGRGNQPQHF	TGTGCCAGCAGCTTAGCGACAGGGCGCGGCAATCAGCCCCAGCATTTT
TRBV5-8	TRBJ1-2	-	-	CASSPQVPDPYGYTF	TGTGCCAGCAGCCCTCAGGTCCCGGATCCCTATGGCTACACCTTC
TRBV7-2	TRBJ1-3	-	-	CASSLALVSGNTIYF	TGTGCCAGCAGCTTAGCATTGGTCTCTGGAAACACCATATATTTT
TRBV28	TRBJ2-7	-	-	CASSPPDGSYEQYF	TGTGCCAGCAGCCCTCCCGACGGAAGCTACGAGCAGTACTTC
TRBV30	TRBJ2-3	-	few	CAWGRGPTDTQYF	TGTGCCTGGGGCCGGGGTCCCACAGATACGCAGTATTTT
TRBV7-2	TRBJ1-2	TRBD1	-	CASSSPGQGRSGYTF	TGTGCCAGCAGCTCCCCGGGACAGGGGAGATCGGGCTACACCTTC
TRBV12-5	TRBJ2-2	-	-	CASGLWDTGELFF	TGTGCTAGTGGTTTATGGGACACCGGGGAGCTGTTTTTT
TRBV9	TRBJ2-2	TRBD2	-	CASSVLGTSFGELFF	TGTGCCAGCAGCGTACTAGGGACTAGCTTCGGGGAGCTGTTTTTT
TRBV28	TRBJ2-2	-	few	CASSGAGITNTGELFF	TGTGCCAGCAGTGGGGCAGGGATCACGAACACCGGGGAGCTGTTTTTT
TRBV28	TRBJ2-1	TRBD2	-	CASYTPMGGAEQFF	TGTGCCAGCTATACACCTATGGGAGGGGCTGAGCAGTTCTTC
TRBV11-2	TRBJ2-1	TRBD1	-	CASSLAGTGINEQFF	TGTGCCAGCAGCTTAGCTGGGACAGGCATCAATGAGCAGTTCTTC
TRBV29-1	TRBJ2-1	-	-	CSVARVSYNEQFF	TGCAGCGTTGCTAGAGTGTCCTACAATGAGCAGTTCTTC
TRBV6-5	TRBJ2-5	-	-	CASSRHLRGETQYF	TGTGCCAGCAGCCGACATCTGAGAGGAGAGACCCAGTACTTC
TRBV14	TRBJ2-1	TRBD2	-	CASSQGLAGINNEQFF	TGTGCCAGCAGCCAGGGACTAGCGGGGATAAACAATGAGCAGTTCTTC
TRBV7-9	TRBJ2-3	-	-	CASSPGADTQYF	TGTGCCAGCAGTCCAGGGGCAGATACGCAGTATTTT
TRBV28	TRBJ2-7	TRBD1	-	CASSLATGVTYEQYF	TGTGCCAGCAGTTTAGCGACAGGGGTTACCTACGAGCAGTACTTC
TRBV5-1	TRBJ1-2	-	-	CASSLEQGGYGYTF	TGCGCCAGCAGCTTGGAACAGGGCGGCTATGGCTACACCTTC
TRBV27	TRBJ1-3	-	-	CASAQGNTIYF	TGTGCCAGCGCCCAGGGAAACACCATATATTTT
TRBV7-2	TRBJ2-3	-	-	CASSLEASTDTQYF	TGTGCCAGCAGCTTAGAAGCGAGCACAGATACGCAGTATTTT
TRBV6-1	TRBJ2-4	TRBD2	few	CASKEGTTKNIQYF	TGTGCCAGCAAGGAGGGGACTACCAAAAACATTCAGTACTTC
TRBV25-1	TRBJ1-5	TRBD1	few	CASSESGTGTQPQHF	TGTGCCAGCAGTGAATCGGGGACAGGGACCCAGCCCCAGCATTTT
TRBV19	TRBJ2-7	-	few	CASSIRDTDYEQYF	TGTGCCAGTAGCATACGGGACACCGACTACGAGCAGTACTTC
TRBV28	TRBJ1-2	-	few	CASSLGVEINYGYTF	TGTGCCAGCAGTTTAGGTGTCGAGATCAACTATGGCTACACCTTC